The T cell receptor (beta chain) under discussion was sequenced for a study of shared clonotypes between healthy human individuals. All the donors were Caucasian adults who lived in Nashville, Tennessee. Naive CD4+ cells were CD45RA-selected; the remaining cells were memory. About this clone itself: Its antigen is still unknown.

The CDR3 runs to 16 residues. Germline V lookup: CDR1 MNHNY, CDR2 SVGAGI (reference sequence). Trimming left V 2 bases short and J 0 bases short, with 13 bases between. Profiling relied on immunoSEQ multiplex PCR, and the TCRdb table lists in-frame clones only, not all of them. This sample has about 2.4 million clones; 90% to 95% occur once, and the top ten carry roughly 0.15%. Study-level findings and limits: Only blood underwent sampling, and tissue repertoires likely differ. Across subsets, estimated richness was generally greater for naive than for memory populations.

Sequencing was performed on naive CD4+ T cells sorted from blood. The subset is: CD45RA+ positively selected. This chain links TRBV6-6 with TRBJ1-1; D remains unclear. This TCR came from a man aged 18-30 years in good health. CDR3 DNA sequence: TGTGCCAGCAGTTACGGGCAGACGTTATTGAACACTGAAGCTTTCTTT. Amino acids: CASSYGQTLLNTEAFF.